Below are 10 T cell receptor beta chains sequenced from a single sample in a study of T cell responses to AZD1222 COVID-19 vaccine. Profiled with immunoSEQ multiplex PCR; TCRdb holds only in-frame clones, not every one. Of some 60,000 clones detected, 84% appear once; the ten largest clones hold approximately 20%. The sample in question was peripheral blood, obtained on day 0 of AZD1222 vaccination. Receptors were obtained from an adult in good health.

The rearrangement joins TRBV5-1 to TRBJ2-5, with 10 nucleotides matching TRBD2. The junction had 11 bases not matched to a gene; V was cut back by 0 bases and J by 3 bases. The CDR3 spans 18 residues. Germline loops: CDR1 SGHRS, CDR2 YFSETQ. This CDR3 reads CASSLVIGGLADKETQYF. CDR3 in DNA: TGCGCCAGCAGCTTGGTCATAGGTGGACTAGCGGATAAAGAGACCCAGTACTTC. The variable domain in full, with the rest retrieved from reference TRBV5-1 and TRBJ2-5, is KAGVTQTPRYLIKTRGQQVTLSCSPISGHRSVSWYQQTPGQGLQFLFEYFSETQRNKGNFPGRFSGRQFSNSRSEMNVSTLELGDSALYLCASSLVIGGLADKETQYFGPGTRLLVL.

V usage is TRBV6-6 and J usage is TRBJ2-1; TRBD1 might be the D (6 bases). V was pared by 4 bases and J by 4 bases, with 8 bases between. Germline loops: CDR1 MNHNY, CDR2 SVGAGI (reference sequence). CDR3 length: 13 residues. CDR3 region: CASSLGAYNEQFF. The CDR3 region has the DNA TGTGCCAGCAGTTTGGGGGCGTACAATGAGCAGTTCTTC.

The chain uses TRBV14 and TRBJ1-2; TRBD1 aligns across 9 bases. Losses at the gene ends were 0 bases for V and 8 bases for J; bases not matched to a gene: 16. The CDR3 spans 18 residues. Germline CDR1 is SGHDN and CDR2 is FVKESK. The CDR3: CASSQEEFWGDRAGGYTF. DNA of the CDR3: TGTGCCAGCAGCCAAGAAGAATTTTGGGGGGACAGGGCGGGCGGCTACACCTTC.

This chain joins TRBV21-1 and TRBJ1-1. TRBV21-1 is termed a pseudogene. The CDR3 covers 15 residues. The CDR3 region is CASSSPDTGEGEAFF. In nucleotides, the CDR3 is TGTGCCAGCAGCTCCCCCGACACTGGCGAGGGTGAAGCTTTCTTT.

The chain links TRBV30 to TRBJ2-4; D may be TRBD2 (6 bases). The germline V and J ends were trimmed by 0 bases and 3 bases, with 9 bases remaining between them. The CDR3 has 14 residues. Looked up from germline, CDR1 is GTSNPN and CDR2 is SVGIG (reference sequence). DNA of the CDR3: TGTGCCTGGAGTGTGAAGGACTACAAAAACATTCAGTACTTC. It codes for CAWSVKDYKNIQYF.

The genes are TRBV3-1 (or the pseudogene TRBV3-2) and TRBJ2-4; a possible D gene is TRBD2 (5 bases). CDR3 size: 17 residues. Trimming stripped 0 bases from V and 0 bases from J, with 12 bases between. Per the germline V gene, CDR1 is LGHDT and CDR2 is YNNKEL (reference sequence). The CDR3 nucleotides read TGTGCCAGCAGCCAAGATAGGAGCGGTTCAGCCAAAAACATTCAGTACTTC. It yields the protein CASSQDRSGSAKNIQYF.

A single count supports this clone. CDR3 amino acids: CASSWGPLYEQYV. The CDR3 DNA sequence: TGTGCCAGCAGTTGGGGACCCTTATACGAGCAGTACGTC. The V gene is TRBV27, the J gene TRBJ2-7; perhaps D is TRBD1 or TRBD2 (5 bases each). The germline CDR1 and CDR2 sequences are MNHEY and SMNVEV (reference sequence). V was clipped by 4 bases and J by 4 bases, with 11 bases between them. CDR3 length equals 13 residues.

V is TRBV5-1 and J is TRBJ2-3; D might be TRBD1 or TRBD2, each matching 5 bases. Germline loops: CDR1 SGHRS, CDR2 YFSETQ. V shed 4 bases and J shed 2 bases, with 17 bases lying between them. CDR3 length: 16 amino acids. The CDR3 is CASSPTSRGNTDTQYF. DNA for the CDR3: TGCGCCAGCAGCCCGACCTCGAGGGGTAACACAGATACGCAGTATTTT.

The J gene is TRBJ2-7, the V gene TRBV18; unclear D gene. The V end lost 4 bases, the J end lost 3 bases, and 13 bases lay between the germline ends. CDR3 length equals 14 residues. The germline V gene has CDR1 KGHSH and CDR2 LQKENI. This chain's CDR3 is CASSLMDGVYEQYV. In nucleotides, the CDR3 is TGTGCCAGCTCACTCATGGACGGCGTCTACGAGCAGTACGTC.

There are a few counts of this clone. The rearrangement links TRBV6-6 to TRBJ1-2; D possibly corresponds to TRBD1 (5 bases). The CDR3 consists of 17 residues. V was trimmed by 6 bases and J by 0 bases, leaving 20 bases between them. CDR1 is MNHNY, CDR2 SVGAGI, per germline (reference sequence). The CDR3, as DNA: TGTGCCAGCAGCCGATCGAATCGAGGGGAAGCTAACTATGGCTACACCTTC. This codes for CASSRSNRGEANYGYTF.